The sequence of this T cell receptor beta chain was determined in a study of patients and donors after allogeneic stem cell transplantation. TCRdb re-analysed the RT-PCR reads in MiXCR, keeping a single row per CDR3 protein. Here the sample spans about a million distinct CDR3 sequences, roughly 18% being singletons. This clonotype was counted ten times or more. The germline V gene has CDR1 MNHEY and CDR2 SVGAGI. The CDR3 contains 16 residues. Germline trimming cut 0 bases from V and 8 bases from J; bases unmatched to any gene: 9. The sample consisted of blood, either unsorted or a sorted T cell fraction (not recorded which). The chain links TRBV6-5 to TRBJ2-1; 8 bases line up with TRBD2. This receptor was identified in a human donor who was either an allogeneic HSCT recipient or a stem cell or donor lymphocyte infusion donor (not recorded which). It is not recorded whose cells these are; they may come from a transplant donor. The chain's CDR3 is CASSYSYSGITYEQFF. The CDR3 DNA reads TGTGCCAGCAGTTACTCGTATAGCGGGATAACTTATGAGCAGTTCTTC.